This T cell receptor beta chain appears in the sequencing data of a study of T and B cells in COVID-19 patients. Background on the study: At median age 34 years, recovered patients were younger than active-infection patients at roughly 71. Critical illness requiring mechanical ventilation or extracorporeal membrane oxygenation affected 12 of 20 active-infection patients. Regarding the study as a whole: In COVID-19 patients, T cell receptor beta variable and joining gene use was reportedly strongly skewed. There were roughly 2,400 TCR clusters exclusive to the recovered cohort, 31 with low generation probability.

Multiplex PCR with BIOMED2 TRB-A/B primer pools amplified TRB rearrangements. TCRdb processed the multiplex PCR reads anew with MiXCR; each CDR3 protein has one entry. The sample lists around 21,000 distinct CDR3 sequences, around 30% occurring once. This clonotype was found a few times. What it recognizes is unknown. Each TRB amplification used roughly 220-550 ng of genomic DNA from blood. V was clipped by 6 bases and J by 5 bases, with 7 bases between them. Germline V gives CDR1 KGHSH, CDR2 LQKENI. The CDR3 runs to 11 residues. The sequencing sample was made of blood. The chain carries TRBV18 and TRBJ2-5, with a possible D match to TRBD2 (6 bases). The sequence was obtained from a human donor who had recovered from COVID-19. The CDR3 DNA is TGTGCCAGCTCCGCGGGGGAGACCCAGTACTTC. Its translation is CASSAGETQYF.